One and the same sample provided the 17 T cell receptor beta chains below, sequenced in a study of cytomegalovirus exposure and HLA in healthy donors. The PCR made use of 60 Vbeta and 13 Jbeta primers. Sequencing was performed with immunoSEQ multiplex PCR; in TCRdb, only in-frame clones are kept and a portion is missing. This table holds approximately 180,000 clones, about 85% found once. Sequenced material: PBMCs. These receptors came from a woman aged 45 to 65 in good health and CMV-seronegative.

The rearrangement uses TRBV6-1 and TRBJ1-2; 7 positions match TRBD1. With 5 bases clipped from V and 6 bases from J, the junction kept 9 bases outside the gene matches. Germline CDR1 and CDR2: MNHNS and SASEGT. This CDR3 contains 14 residues. The CDR3 nucleotides read TGTGCCAGCAGTCTACAACAGGGGTACGATGGCTACACCTTC. Residues: CASSLQQGYDGYTF.

The chain uses TRBV5-4 and TRBJ2-1, with TRBD2 matching 14 bases. CDR3 size: 14 residues. CDR1 SGHNT and CDR2 YYREEE come from the germline V gene (reference sequence). V lost 5 bases, J lost 7 bases, and 2 bases stayed unmatched. The CDR3 bases are TGTGCCAGCAGGAGACTAGCGGGAGGGAATGAGCAGTTCTTC. This codes for CASRRLAGGNEQFF.

The chain combines TRBV11-3 with TRBJ1-1, with D tentatively TRBD1 (5 bases). V lost 0 bases and J 5 bases, leaving 10 bases between the germline ends. The length of the CDR3 is 14 residues. The germline V gene encodes CDR1 SGHNT and CDR2 YENEEA. CDR3 nucleotide sequence: TGTGCCAGCAGCTTAGACAGGGAACGAACTGAAGCTTTCTTT. Protein: CASSLDRERTEAFF.

The V and J genes are TRBV7-2 and TRBJ2-3; 9 bases fit TRBD2. Germline V lookup: CDR1 SGHTA, CDR2 FQGNSA. The length of the CDR3 is 16 residues. V gave up 3 bases and J gave up 4 bases; unmatched junction bases: 8. The CDR3 loop is CASSFTGTSTADTQYF. CDR3 nucleotides: TGTGCCAGCAGCTTCACCGGGACTAGCACAGCAGATACGCAGTATTTT.

This clone was found a few times. Other DNA sequences from this sample encode an identical CDR3 as well. The chain joins TRBV27 to TRBJ1-6, with TRBD1 identical over 7 bases. Germline V gene sequence: CDR1 MNHEY, CDR2 SMNVEV (reference sequence). The CDR3 spans 15 residues. The V gene end was trimmed by 4 bases and the J gene end by 3 bases; junction bases not matched to a gene: 3. The CDR3 region has the DNA TGTGCCAGCAGTTCGGGGACAGTCTATAATTCACCCCTCCACTTT. Translation gives CASSSGTVYNSPLHF.

The chain's CDR3 is CATIPGQYTEAFF. In DNA, the CDR3 is TGTGCCACCATACCGGGACAGTACACTGAAGCTTTCTTT. This chain uses TRBV6-5 with TRBJ1-1; 7 nucleotides agree with TRBD1. The CDR3 runs to 13 residues. The junction had 8 bases not matched to a gene; V was cut back by 10 bases and J by 3 bases. Germline CDR1 and CDR2: MNHEY and SVGAGI.

J is TRBJ1-6 and V is TRBV4-3, with 7 positions matching TRBD1. This CDR3 is 15 amino acids long. V lost 2 bases to trimming and J lost 9 bases; unmatched junction nucleotides: 7. In germline, CDR1 is LGHNA, CDR2 YSLEER. The CDR3: CASSQPGQPSSPLHF. The CDR3 DNA reads as TGCGCCAGCAGCCAACCGGGACAGCCGAGTTCACCCCTCCACTTT.

The gene calls are TRBV5-6 and TRBJ1-2; D uncertain. The CDR3 length is 15 residues. Trimming removed 0 bases from V and 8 bases from J, with 17 bases in between. Germline lookup yields CDR1 SGHDT and CDR2 YYEEEE. This CDR3 reads CASSLDSREAVGYTF. CDR3 in DNA: TGTGCCAGCAGCTTGGACAGTCGGGAGGCGGTCGGCTACACCTTC.

This clone has just one count. The V gene is TRBV7-2, the J gene TRBJ1-4, with D possibly matching TRBD1 (6 bases). The V gene lost 5 bases and the J gene lost 6 bases, with 10 bases spanning the gap. CDR1 is SGHTA, CDR2 FQGNSA, per germline. The CDR3 has 13 amino acids. Here the CDR3 DNA reads TGTGCCAGCAGCCCAGGGGCCTATGAAAAACTGTTTTTT. This gives the protein CASSPGAYEKLFF.

This sequence joins TRBV7-9 and TRBJ2-5; weak D call: TRBD1 (6 bases). Gene TRBJ2-7 matches the end of the DNA better, so the J call may be wrong. CDR3 size: 16 residues. Germline V lookup: CDR1 SEHNR, CDR2 FQNEAQ (reference sequence). The DNA for the CDR3 is TGTGCCAGCAGCTTAGTCGGAGCAGGGACAATCTACGAGCAGTACTTC. Residues: CASSLVGAGTIYEQYF.

This chain uses TRBV7-2 with TRBJ2-2; 9 nucleotides align to TRBD1. The CDR3 runs to 15 residues. Unmatched junction bases numbered 7, after V lost 6 bases and J lost 5 bases. Germline assignment: CDR1 SGHTA and CDR2 FQGNSA. The CDR3 sequence: CASRQTGGWTGELFF. The CDR3 coding sequence is TGTGCCAGCAGACAGACAGGGGGGTGGACCGGGGAGCTGTTTTTT.

The rearrangement links TRBV2 to TRBJ1-5, with D possibly being TRBD1 (5 bases). This CDR3 spans 12 amino acids. From germline, CDR1 is SNHLY and CDR2 FYNNEI. V lost 6 bases and J lost 2, with 5 bases in between. The CDR3 reads CASRGGNQPQHF. The CDR3 coding sequence is TGTGCCAGCAGAGGGGGCAATCAGCCCCAGCATTTT. The full variable domain, with the rest looked up from reference TRBV2 and TRBJ1-5, is EPEVTQTPSHQVTQMGQEVILRCVPISNHLYFYWYRQILGQKVEFLVSFYNNEISEKSEIFDDQFSVERPDGSNFTLKIRSTKLEDSAMYFCASRGGNQPQHFGDGTRLSIL.

Remarks on this clone: Relative to the germline gene, one junction end is altered; a read error may explain this. This chain joins TRBV2 and TRBJ1-6, with D tentatively TRBD1 (6 bases). The CDR3 totals 13 residues. CDR1 and CDR2 from the germline V gene are SNHLY and FYNNEI. CDR3 coding DNA: TGTGCCAGCAGGGAAGGGGGAGGATCACCCCTCCACTTT. This translates into CASREGGGSPLHF.

About this clone itself: One end of the junction does not line up with germline, which may come from a read error. CDR3 in amino acids: CASSAAWGGANEQFF. The DNA of the CDR3 is TGTGCTAGCAGCGCCGCTTGGGGTGGGGCCAATGAGCAGTTCTTC. The gene calls are TRBV7-7 and TRBJ2-1; TRBD1 might be the D (5 bases). Germline assignment: CDR1 SSHAT and CDR2 FNYEAQ (reference sequence). This CDR3 region has 15 residues.

V gene TRBV7-9 combines with J gene TRBJ1-1, with a possible D match to TRBD1 (6 bases). V shed 5 bases and J shed 4 bases, with 14 bases lying between them. Germline CDR1 is SEHNR and CDR2 is FQNEAQ (reference sequence). The CDR3 length is 14 residues. In DNA, the CDR3 is TGTGCCAGCAGCCCCCTGGGGGCGGCCACTGAAGCTTTCTTT. This sequence encodes CASSPLGAATEAFF. Filled out from reference TRBV7-9 and TRBJ1-1, the complete variable domain reads DTGVSQNPRHKITKRGQNVTFRCDPISEHNRLYWYRQTLGQGPEFLTYFQNEAQLEKSRLLSDRFSAERPKGSFSTLEIQRTEQGDSAMYLCASSPLGAATEAFFGQGTRLTVV.

The V call is TRBV19, the J call TRBJ2-7; no definite D call. The CDR3 consists of 16 residues. Trimming took 4 bases from V and 0 from J, leaving 16 bases between them. Germline V gene data show CDR1 as LNHDA and CDR2 as SQIVND (reference sequence). In nucleotides, the CDR3 is TGTGCCAGTAGTACCTTAGAGGTTCTAGACTCCTACGAGCAGTACTTC. Residues: CASSTLEVLDSYEQYF.

V usage is TRBV7-3 and J usage is TRBJ2-2; D might be TRBD2 (6 bases). Looked up from germline, CDR1 is SGHTA and CDR2 is FQGTGA. Trimming cost V 4 bases and J 7 bases, with 16 bases left between them. This CDR3 is 15 amino acids long. This CDR3 reads CASSSDGRSVGELFF. The CDR3 DNA reads TGTGCCAGCAGCTCGGACGGGAGATCAGTCGGGGAGCTGTTTTTT.